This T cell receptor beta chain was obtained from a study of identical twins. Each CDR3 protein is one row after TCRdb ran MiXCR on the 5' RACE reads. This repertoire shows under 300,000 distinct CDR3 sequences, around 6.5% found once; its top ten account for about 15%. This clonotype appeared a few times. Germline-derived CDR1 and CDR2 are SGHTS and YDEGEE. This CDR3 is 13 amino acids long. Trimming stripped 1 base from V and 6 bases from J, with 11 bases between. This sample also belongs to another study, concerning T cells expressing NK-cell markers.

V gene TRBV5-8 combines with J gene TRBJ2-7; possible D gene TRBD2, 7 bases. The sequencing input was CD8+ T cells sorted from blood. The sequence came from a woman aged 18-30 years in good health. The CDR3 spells CASSLTGGAEQYF. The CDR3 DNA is TGTGCCAGCAGCTTGACTGGGGGGGCCGAGCAGTACTTC.